This T cell receptor (beta chain) was sequenced in a study of blood T cell repertoires in COVID-19. Study at large: Some COVID-19 samples were acute and others convalescent; all came from the United States, Italy and Spain. In each case, the material was cDNA or gDNA derived from T cells, B-cell-depleted T cells, or PBMCs.

Original processing methods: Nucleated cell number was recorded as an estimate derived from reference gene primer amplification. The assay was immunoSEQ multiplex PCR, and TCRdb's table has in-frame clones only and misses some. That table furnishes V, J and clone size, whereas the DNA furnished D and trimming. The sample lists about 51,000 clones, around 87% occurring once. The germline V gene has CDR1 MNHEY and CDR2 SVGAGI. V was clipped by 8 bases and J by 0 bases, with 14 bases between them. This CDR3 is 15 amino acids long. This chain uses TRBV6-5 with TRBJ1-3; D is undetermined. This TCR derives from a man in his fifties or sixties with active COVID-19. The sequencing sample was made of peripheral blood. The CDR3 region is CASSEAPSSGNTIYF. Here the CDR3 DNA reads TGTGCCAGCTCCGAGGCGCCTTCCTCTGGAAACACCATATATTTT.